This T cell receptor (beta chain) was documented in a study of T cells in Graves' hyperthyroidism and ophthalmopathy. Study findings and constraints: A model of 13 V-J features distinguished ophthalmopathy from stable hyperthyroidism. Blood also carried most thyroid clonotypes expanded above 0.001.

As for this clonotype: Its antigen is as yet unknown.

Between the trimmed V and J ends, which lost 1 base and 1 base, there was a span of 7 bases. The CDR3 has 14 residues. The V gene's germline CDR1 is SGHKS and CDR2 YYEKEE (reference sequence). Amplified regions were TCR beta CDR3 sequences from RNA transcripts. The HTBI primer set drove a first-round RT-PCR of the TCR CDR3. TCRdb re-derived calls from the multiplex PCR reads in MiXCR, one entry per CDR3 protein. The sample carries about 300,000 distinct CDR3 sequences, approximately 18% recorded once. Sequenced: blood. This chain joins TRBV5-5 and TRBJ2-3; D remains ambiguous. This clonotype was obtained from a man in his fifties with Graves' ophthalmopathy. The CDR3: CASSLFLGTDTQYF. DNA for the CDR3: TGTGCCAGCAGCTTGTTTTTGGGCACAGATACGCAGTATTTT.